This T cell receptor (beta chain) stems from a study of T-cell reconstitution after alpha-beta-depleted transplantation in children. General study results and limits: Two months or so post-transplant, alpha-beta T cells reportedly derived from several hundred expanded graft clones. High day-60 TCRbeta diversity in some patients came from surviving recipient T cells and thymic progenitors.

CDR1 is MNHNS and CDR2 is SASEGT in the germline V gene. The V end lost 0 bases, the J end lost 3 bases, and 11 bases lay between the germline ends. The CDR3 sequence is 15 residues long. The TCRbeta library incorporated unique molecular identifiers. TCRdb processed the PCR reads anew with MiXCR; each CDR3 protein has one entry. The sample yields approximately 210,000 distinct CDR3 sequences, approximately 17% seen once. Concerning this clonotype itself: Its specificity is not known.

The receptor was isolated from a male patient between 2 and 15 years old who had a stem cell transplant for acute lymphoblastic leukemia, so the T cells may come from the graft donor. Material: PBMCs, mostly from graft donor cells, obtained 360 days after TCRalphabeta/CD19-depleted stem cell transplant. V and J are TRBV6-1 and TRBJ1-2; D is unresolved. CDR3 bases: TGTGCCAGCAGTGAAGCGCTTGGGTATTACTATGGCTACACCTTC. Residues: CASSEALGYYYGYTF.